The source of this TCR beta chain is a study of blood T cells in healthy people across ages. Study-wide points: TCR beta diversity tracked closely with naive T cell percentage. With age, beta diversity per million T cells declined roughly linearly, significantly by about 40.

The total RNA that was extracted per sample amounted to at least 5.5 micrograms. Trimming cost V 4 bases and J 8 bases, with 16 bases left between them. The CDR3 consists of 14 residues. Next came a second PCR, run for about 7 to 12 cycles, which used a sample-barcoded 5' primer along with a J-beta primer mix. TCRdb processed the 5' RACE reads anew with MiXCR; each CDR3 protein has one entry. The data hold 1.5 million to 2 million distinct CDR3 sequences, with 28% observed a single time. With regard to this clonotype: The antigen remains undetermined.

The rearrangement uses TRBV12-3 or TRBV12-4 and TRBJ2-3, with D perhaps assigned TRBD1 or TRBD2 (5 bases each). This sequence was found in a woman in her thirties in good health. Sequenced: blood. CDR3 loop: CASSSGTDQATQYF. CDR3 nucleotides: TGTGCCAGCAGTTCCGGGACCGACCAGGCTACGCAGTATTTT.